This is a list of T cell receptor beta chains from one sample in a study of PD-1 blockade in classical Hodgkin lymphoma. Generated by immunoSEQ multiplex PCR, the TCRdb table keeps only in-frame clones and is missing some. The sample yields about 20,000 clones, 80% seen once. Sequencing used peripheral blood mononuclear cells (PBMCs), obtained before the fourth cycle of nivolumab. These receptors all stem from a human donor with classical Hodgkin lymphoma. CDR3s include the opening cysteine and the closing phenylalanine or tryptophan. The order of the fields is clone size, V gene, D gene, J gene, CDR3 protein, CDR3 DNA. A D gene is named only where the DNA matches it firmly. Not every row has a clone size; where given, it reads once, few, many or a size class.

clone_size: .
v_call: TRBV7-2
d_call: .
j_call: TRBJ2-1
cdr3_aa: CASSSSRGYEQFF
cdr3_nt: TGTGCCAGCAGCTCATCCAGGGGCTATGAGCAGTTCTTC

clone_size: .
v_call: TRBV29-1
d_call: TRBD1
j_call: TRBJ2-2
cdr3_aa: CSVGRTGNTGELFF
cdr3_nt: TGCAGCGTGGGTAGGACAGGGAACACCGGGGAGCTGTTTTTT

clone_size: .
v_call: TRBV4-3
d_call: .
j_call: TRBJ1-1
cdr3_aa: CASSQDKGPRETEAFF
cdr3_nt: TGCGCCAGCAGCCAAGATAAGGGACCAAGGGAAACTGAAGCTTTCTTT

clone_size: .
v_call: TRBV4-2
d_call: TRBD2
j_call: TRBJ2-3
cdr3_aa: CASSLSGAGGGDTQYF
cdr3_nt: TGTGCCAGCAGCCTTTCGGGGGCGGGAGGGGGAGATACGCAGTATTTT

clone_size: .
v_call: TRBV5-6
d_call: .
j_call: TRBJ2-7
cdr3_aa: CASSLASTPVGPEEQYF
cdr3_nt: TGTGCCAGCAGCTTGGCCTCCACCCCTGTGGGGCCGGAGGAGCAGTACTTC

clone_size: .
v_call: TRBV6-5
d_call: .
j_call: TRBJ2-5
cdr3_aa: CASSYSSRGTQYF
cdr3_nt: TGTGCCAGCAGTTACTCGTCCCGGGGGACCCAGTACTTC

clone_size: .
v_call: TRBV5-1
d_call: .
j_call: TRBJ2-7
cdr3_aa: CASSLAGVYEQYF
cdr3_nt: TGCGCCAGCAGCTTGGCGGGAGTCTACGAGCAGTACTTC

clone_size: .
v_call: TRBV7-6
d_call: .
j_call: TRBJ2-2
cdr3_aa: CASSAVTVLKRELFF
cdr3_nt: TGTGCCAGCAGCGCCGTGACGGTACTCAAAAGGGAGCTGTTTTTT

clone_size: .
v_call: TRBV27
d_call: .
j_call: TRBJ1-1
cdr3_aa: CASSLRLGGGTEAFF
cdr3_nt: TGTGCCAGCAGTTTACGTCTGGGAGGGGGCACTGAAGCTTTCTTT

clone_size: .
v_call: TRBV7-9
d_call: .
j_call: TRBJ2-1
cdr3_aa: CASSPWTYNEQFF
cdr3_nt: TGTGCCAGCAGCCCCTGGACCTACAATGAGCAGTTCTTC

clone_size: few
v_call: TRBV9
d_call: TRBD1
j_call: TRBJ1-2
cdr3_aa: CASSVRPLTGDYGYTF
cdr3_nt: TGTGCCAGCAGCGTACGTCCCCTGACAGGGGACTATGGCTACACCTTC

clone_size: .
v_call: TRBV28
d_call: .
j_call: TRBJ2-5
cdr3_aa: CASSLVSSYDQETQYF
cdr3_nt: TGTGCCAGCAGTTTAGTCAGCTCATACGATCAAGAGACCCAGTACTTC

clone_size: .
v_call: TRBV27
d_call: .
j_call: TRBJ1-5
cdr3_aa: CASSLTGLYQPQHF
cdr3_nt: TGTGCCAGCAGTCTTACAGGCCTCTATCAGCCCCAGCATTTT

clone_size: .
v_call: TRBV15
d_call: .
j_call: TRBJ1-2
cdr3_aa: CATSRDPSSARAAGYTF
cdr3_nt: TGTGCCACCAGCAGAGATCCCAGCAGTGCCAGGGCGGCTGGCTACACCTTC

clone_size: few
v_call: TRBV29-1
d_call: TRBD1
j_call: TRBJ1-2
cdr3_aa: CSVGSSRGLGYTF
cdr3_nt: TGCAGCGTTGGCAGCTCCAGGGGGTTAGGCTACACCTTC

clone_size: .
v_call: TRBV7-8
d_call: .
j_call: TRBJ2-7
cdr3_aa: CASSSLRGTYEQYF
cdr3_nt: TGTGCCAGCAGCTCCCTCCGGGGTACCTACGAGCAGTACTTC

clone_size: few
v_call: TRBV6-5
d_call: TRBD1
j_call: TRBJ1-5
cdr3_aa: CASRDRVNSNQPQHF
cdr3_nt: TGTGCCAGCCGGGACAGGGTCAATAGCAATCAGCCCCAGCATTTT